This is a list of T cell receptor beta chains from one sample in a study of Graves' ophthalmopathy and Graves' hyperthyroidism. TCRdb redid the calling of the multiplex PCR reads with MiXCR, one entry per CDR3 protein. Of a few hundred thousand distinct CDR3 sequences listed, 20% to 25% are singletons. The sample was peripheral blood. The source of these receptors is a woman younger than 30 with stable Graves' hyperthyroidism. CDR3s include the opening cysteine and the closing phenylalanine or tryptophan. A D gene is named only where the DNA matches it firmly. The size entry is marked missing in some rows and otherwise reads once, few, many or a size class.

abundance	d_gene	v_gene	j_gene	CDR3nt	CDR3aa
NA	TRBD1	TRBV6-1	TRBJ1-5	TGTGCCAGCTCCCTACAGGGGAGGGCAATCAGTCAGCCCCAGCATTTT	CASSLQGRAISQPQHF
many	TRBD1	TRBV28	TRBJ1-2	TGTGCCAGCAGCTCCGCGACAGGGTTTAACTATGGCTACACCTTC	CASSSATGFNYGYTF
NA	TRBD2	TRBV11-2	TRBJ2-5	TGTGCCAGCAGCTCCCGGGACTCGGGAGGAGAGACCCAGTACTTC	CASSSRDSGGETQYF
many	TRBD2	TRBV7-9	TRBJ2-7	TGTGCCACCACACCCGGGAGGGTCTACGAGCAGTACTTC	CATTPGRVYEQYF
few	NA	TRBV6-2/TRBV6-3	TRBJ2-2	TGTGCCTGCAGTTACCGAGGCGTCCCGAACTCCGGGGAGCTGTTTTTT	CACSYRGVPNSGELFF
many	TRBD1	TRBV6-1	TRBJ1-2	TGTGCCAGCATCGAAACCGGGACAGGGGGTGGCTACACCTTC	CASIETGTGGGYTF
NA	NA	TRBV4-1	TRBJ1-6	TGCGCCAGCAGCCAAGATCTAAGGCGCTACCTGAATTCACCCCTCCACTTT	CASSQDLRRYLNSPLHF
many	NA	TRBV20-1	TRBJ2-7	TGCAGTGCTGAACAGGGATACCACGAGCAGTACTTC	CSAEQGYHEQYF
many	TRBD1	TRBV5-1	TRBJ1-2	TGCGCCAGCAGCCCTAGGACAGGGGACAGTGGCTACACCTTC	CASSPRTGDSGYTF
NA	TRBD1	TRBV7-2	TRBJ1-1	TGTGCCAGCAGCTCGGGACAGGGCCGCGAAGCTTTCTTT	CASSSGQGREAFF
many	TRBD1	TRBV12-3/TRBV12-4	TRBJ2-6	TGTGCCAGCAGTGCAAGGGACAGTTCATCTGGGGCCAACGTCCTGACTTTC	CASSARDSSSGANVLTF
NA	TRBD2	TRBV6-5	TRBJ2-7	TGTGCCAGCAGTTACGGATTTAGCGGGCTACATTCCTACGAGCAGTACTTC	CASSYGFSGLHSYEQYF
many	TRBD1	TRBV25-1	TRBJ1-5	TGTGCCAGCGGCCCGAGACAGGGCGGCAATCAGCCCCAGCATTTT	CASGPRQGGNQPQHF
NA	NA	TRBV7-9	TRBJ2-7	TGTGCCAGCAGCTTAGCGGTAGCATCCTACGAGCAGTACTTC	CASSLAVASYEQYF
NA	NA	TRBV2	TRBJ2-7	TGTGTCAGCAGTTCCCACGAGCAGTACTTC	CVSSSHEQYF
many	TRBD1	TRBV6-1	TRBJ1-2	TGTGCCAGCAGTCCCCGGGACAGCACATATGGCTACACCTTC	CASSPRDSTYGYTF
many	NA	TRBV20-1	TRBJ2-5	TGCAGTGCTAAGATGACGACCCAGTACTTC	CSAKMTTQYF
many	NA	TRBV25-1	TRBJ1-2	TGTGCCAGCAGTGAATATGGGGGACACACCTTC	CASSEYGGHTF
many	TRBD1	TRBV6-2/TRBV6-3	TRBJ1-2	TGTGCCAGCAGCCGGACAGGGGGCTATGGCTACACCTTC	CASSRTGGYGYTF
few	TRBD2	TRBV6-1	TRBJ2-5	TGTGCCAGCAGCGTAGCCCTAACTAGCGGCCAAGAGACCCAGTACTTC	CASSVALTSGQETQYF
NA	NA	TRBV12-3/TRBV12-4	TRBJ1-2	TGTGCCAGCAGCCTATTGGCCTTCGAAGGACAGACCTATGGCTACACCTTC	CASSLLAFEGQTYGYTF
many	TRBD1	TRBV12-3/TRBV12-4	TRBJ1-5	TGTGCCAGCAGTTCTACAGGGGGAGTAAGTCAGCCCCAGCATTTT	CASSSTGGVSQPQHF
NA	TRBD1	TRBV27	TRBJ2-7	TGTGCCAGCAGTTCGGACAGGGGGCTACCCTACGAGCAGTACTTC	CASSSDRGLPYEQYF
many	NA	TRBV7-9	TRBJ2-6	TGTGCCAGCAGCACCCCTTTGGGCGGGGCCAACGTCCTGACTTTC	CASSTPLGGANVLTF
many	NA	TRBV6-1	TRBJ1-6	TGTGCCAGCAGGAGGGGGTCCACCTATAATTCACCCCTCCACTTT	CASRRGSTYNSPLHF
NA	NA	TRBV12-3/TRBV12-4	TRBJ2-5	TGTGCCATCAGCCTGGGGGACATTGAAGAGACCCGGTACTTC	CAISLGDIEETRYF
many	TRBD2	TRBV19	TRBJ2-7	TGTGCCAGTAGTAAGGGACTAGGAGACTACGAGCAGTACTTC	CASSKGLGDYEQYF
few	TRBD2	TRBV20-1	TRBJ2-4	TGCAGTGCAGTATTAGCGGGATACGGAAACATTCAGTACTTC	CSAVLAGYGNIQYF
NA	NA	TRBV12-5	TRBJ2-2	TGTGCTAGTGGTTTGATCGGGACAAGGAACACCGGGGAGCTGTTTTTT	CASGLIGTRNTGELFF
many	TRBD1	TRBV15	TRBJ1-1	TGTGCCACCAGCGGAATGAGGACAGGGGGTTCCACTGAAGCTTTCTTT	CATSGMRTGGSTEAFF
NA	TRBD1	TRBV4-1	TRBJ2-7	TGCGCCAGCAGCCAAGATCCGGGACAGGGAACCTACGAGCAGTACTTC	CASSQDPGQGTYEQYF
few	TRBD1	TRBV5-1	TRBJ2-6	TGCGCCAGCAGCTTCGCCCAACAGGGGGCTGGGGCCAACGTCCTGACTTTC	CASSFAQQGAGANVLTF
NA	TRBD1	TRBV19	TRBJ1-5	TGTGCCAGTAGTGGCGGAGGGGACAGAAATCAGCCCCAGCATTTT	CASSGGGDRNQPQHF
many	NA	TRBV7-2	TRBJ2-7	TGTGCCAGCAGCTCGCAGGGTGTCTACGAGCAGTACTTC	CASSSQGVYEQYF
many	TRBD1	TRBV28	TRBJ1-1	TGTGCCAGCAGTTTAATCGGGGGACAGGGCAAAGCTTTCTTT	CASSLIGGQGKAFF
many	TRBD2	TRBV13	TRBJ2-5	TGTGCCAGCAGCCACGGGACTAGCGGAGCAAAAGAGACCCAGTACTTC	CASSHGTSGAKETQYF
many	NA	TRBV24-1	TRBJ1-2	TGTGCCACCAGTGATTCTACTACAGGGATCGGCTACACCTTC	CATSDSTTGIGYTF
many	NA	TRBV20-1	TRBJ2-5	TGCAGTGTAGTCGAAGGGGGGGGACGGGAGACCCAGTACTTC	CSVVEGGGRETQYF
many	NA	TRBV29-1	TRBJ2-2	TGCAGCGTTGAGACAAATCCAGGGGAGCTGTTTTTT	CSVETNPGELFF
NA	NA	TRBV14	TRBJ2-7	TGTGCCAGCGCCGCCAGGAGATCCTACGAGCAGTACTTC	CASAARRSYEQYF
many	NA	TRBV20-1	TRBJ2-7	TGCAGTGCTCGCCAGTCAAACAGTTTCTACGAGCAGTACTTC	CSARQSNSFYEQYF
many	NA	TRBV4-3	TRBJ2-7	TGCGCCAGCAGCCAGAGCCTCCGGGACCCAGCCTACGAGCAGTACTTC	CASSQSLRDPAYEQYF
NA	NA	TRBV30	TRBJ1-3	TGTGCCTGGAGTGGTCAAGATGGAAACACCATATATTTT	CAWSGQDGNTIYF
many	NA	TRBV12-3/TRBV12-4	TRBJ1-2	TGTGCCAGCAGCCACCTCCGGGGTGGCTACACCTTC	CASSHLRGGYTF
many	NA	TRBV6-1	TRBJ1-1	TGTGCCAGCAGTGAAGCTAACACTGAAGCTTTCTTT	CASSEANTEAFF
many	NA	TRBV29-1	TRBJ1-1	TGCAGCGTTGAGCCCTGGGACACGAACACTGAAGCTTTCTTT	CSVEPWDTNTEAFF
many	TRBD1	TRBV7-9	TRBJ1-1	TGTGCCAGCATCCGGACAGGGGGCTACACTGAAGCTTTCTTT	CASIRTGGYTEAFF
NA	NA	TRBV4-1	TRBJ2-5	TGCGCCAGCAGCCAAGATCCCGGCAGAGCCGTGAGGGAGACCCAGTACTTC	CASSQDPGRAVRETQYF